Included here is one T cell receptor (beta chain) sequence, with context. Its target is not known. The data derive from a study of STAT5B mutations in CD4+ large granular lymphocyte leukemia. The CDR3 has 13 residues. The germline V gene has CDR1 MNHEY and CDR2 SMNVEV (reference sequence). Losses at the gene ends were 6 bases for V and 3 bases for J; bases not matched to a gene: 2. Overall study findings and caveats: Without putative leukemic clones, patient CD4-sorted repertoires remained more clonal than healthy CD4+ repertoires. Compared with healthy controls (2/35), patient top clones favored TRBV06 (8/27).

Libraries were prepared by immunoSEQ multiplex PCR; TCRdb keeps only in-frame clonotypes and omits some of them. The sample consists of 30,000 to 40,000 clones, approximately 85% of them appearing once. The sequenced material came from CD4+ T cells from blood buffy coats. This chain connects TRBV27 to TRBJ2-3; 8 nucleotides agree with TRBD1. This clonotype was sampled from a human donor in good health. CDR3 residues: CASRDRATDTQYF. DNA of the CDR3: TGTGCCAGCAGGGACAGGGCGACAGATACGCAGTATTTT.